These T cell receptor beta chains were read from a single sample in a study of T cell responses to AZD1222 COVID-19 vaccine. The data were produced by immunoSEQ multiplex PCR, yet TCRdb's version contains in-frame clones alone and is incomplete. The top ten hold 1.1% of the sample, which has 120,000 or so clones, 80% to 95% seen once. The material sequenced was peripheral blood, taken on day 0 of AZD1222 vaccination. These receptor sequences come from an adult in good health. Each CDR3 is given with its conserved first and last residue. The order of the fields is J gene, CDR3 length, V gene, D gene, clone size, CDR3 DNA, CDR3 protein. D genes are given only for firm matches. Clone size is given for some rows only: seen once, a few or many times, or a class if the clone is expanded.

j_gene: TRBJ1-1; len: 13; v_gene: TRBV5-4; d_gene: NA; abundance: NA; CDR3nt: TGTGCCAGCAGCTTGGCCGGGTTCGCTGAAGCTTTCTTT; CDR3aa: CASSLAGFAEAFF
j_gene: TRBJ1-1; len: 13; v_gene: TRBV11-3; d_gene: NA; abundance: NA; CDR3nt: TGTGCCAGCAGCTTACAGGGTCAAACTGAAGCTTTCTTT; CDR3aa: CASSLQGQTEAFF
j_gene: TRBJ1-2; len: 14; v_gene: TRBV7-9; d_gene: NA; abundance: once; CDR3nt: TGTGCCAGCAGCTTAGTAGGTACCACGGATGGCTACACCTTC; CDR3aa: CASSLVGTTDGYTF
j_gene: TRBJ1-2; len: 14; v_gene: TRBV2; d_gene: TRBD1; abundance: once; CDR3nt: TGTGCCAGCAGTCAGGACAGGGTTTACTATGGCTACACCTTC; CDR3aa: CASSQDRVYYGYTF
j_gene: TRBJ2-7; len: 14; v_gene: TRBV11-2; d_gene: NA; abundance: NA; CDR3nt: TGTGCCAGCAGCTTAGATAGGGCAGACTACGAGCAGTACTTC; CDR3aa: CASSLDRADYEQYF
j_gene: TRBJ1-5; len: 16; v_gene: TRBV2; d_gene: TRBD1; abundance: NA; CDR3nt: TGTGCCAGCAGCAACAGGGGGCCGGGGAGCAATCAGCCCCAGCATTTT; CDR3aa: CASSNRGPGSNQPQHF
j_gene: TRBJ2-3; len: 11; v_gene: TRBV6-6; d_gene: NA; abundance: NA; CDR3nt: TGTGCCAGCACCGGCACAGATACGCAGTATTTT; CDR3aa: CASTGTDTQYF
j_gene: TRBJ1-1; len: 14; v_gene: TRBV28; d_gene: NA; abundance: NA; CDR3nt: TGTGCCAGCAGTATTCCGGGCATGAACACTGAAGCTTTCTTT; CDR3aa: CASSIPGMNTEAFF
j_gene: TRBJ1-2; len: 17; v_gene: TRBV6-1; d_gene: TRBD1; abundance: NA; CDR3nt: TGTGCCAGCAGTGTCACAGGGGACCCTCTTCATGGCTATGGCTACACCTTC; CDR3aa: CASSVTGDPLHGYGYTF
j_gene: TRBJ2-3; len: 14; v_gene: TRBV5-1; d_gene: NA; abundance: NA; CDR3nt: TGCGCCAGCAGCTTTGGGCAGTACACAGATACGCAGTATTTT; CDR3aa: CASSFGQYTDTQYF
j_gene: TRBJ1-5; len: 15; v_gene: TRBV15; d_gene: NA; abundance: NA; CDR3nt: TGTGCCACCAGCAGAGATGGCCGTGGCAATCAGCCCCAGCATTTT; CDR3aa: CATSRDGRGNQPQHF
j_gene: TRBJ2-5; len: 15; v_gene: TRBV6-1; d_gene: NA; abundance: NA; CDR3nt: TGTGCCAGCAGTGGAGCGGCGAACCTTCAGGAGACCCAGTACTTC; CDR3aa: CASSGAANLQETQYF
j_gene: TRBJ1-5; len: 10; v_gene: TRBV2; d_gene: NA; abundance: NA; CDR3nt: TGTGCCAGGACCGCTGAGCCCCAGCATTTT; CDR3aa: CARTAEPQHF
j_gene: TRBJ2-1; len: 19; v_gene: TRBV7-9; d_gene: NA; abundance: NA; CDR3nt: TGTGCCAGCAGCTTAGTACCGGTCTGGCGCCCGAGAACCTACAATGAGCAGTTCTTC; CDR3aa: CASSLVPVWRPRTYNEQFF
j_gene: TRBJ2-7; len: 13; v_gene: TRBV7-9; d_gene: NA; abundance: NA; CDR3nt: TGTGCCAGCAGTTCTCCGGGACACCGCGAGCAGTACTTC; CDR3aa: CASSSPGHREQYF
j_gene: TRBJ2-2; len: 14; v_gene: TRBV4-1; d_gene: NA; abundance: NA; CDR3nt: TGCGCCAGCAGCCACCACCCGGACCGACGGGAGCTGTTTTTT; CDR3aa: CASSHHPDRRELFF
j_gene: TRBJ1-3; len: 15; v_gene: TRBV4-2; d_gene: NA; abundance: NA; CDR3nt: TGTGCCAGCAGGATTGAAGCAGGGACTGGAAACACCATATATTTT; CDR3aa: CASRIEAGTGNTIYF
j_gene: TRBJ2-1; len: 14; v_gene: TRBV9; d_gene: NA; abundance: NA; CDR3nt: TGTGCCAGCAGCGCGGACAGCCTATACAATGAGCAGTTCTTC; CDR3aa: CASSADSLYNEQFF
j_gene: TRBJ2-1; len: 14; v_gene: TRBV18; d_gene: TRBD1; abundance: NA; CDR3nt: TGTGCCAGCTCATATACAGGGGGCAGGTATGAGCAGTTCTTC; CDR3aa: CASSYTGGRYEQFF
j_gene: TRBJ2-3; len: 14; v_gene: TRBV30; d_gene: NA; abundance: NA; CDR3nt: TGTGCCTGGAGTGTATATACAGGCACAGATACGCAGTATTTT; CDR3aa: CAWSVYTGTDTQYF
j_gene: TRBJ1-6; len: 13; v_gene: TRBV19; d_gene: TRBD1; abundance: NA; CDR3nt: TGTGCCAGCGCGGACAGGGATAATTCACCCCTCCACTTT; CDR3aa: CASADRDNSPLHF
j_gene: TRBJ2-3; len: 16; v_gene: TRBV5-1; d_gene: TRBD1; abundance: NA; CDR3nt: TGCGCCAGCCGGGGACAGGGCCTTGTGGGCACAGATACGCAGTATTTT; CDR3aa: CASRGQGLVGTDTQYF
j_gene: TRBJ1-3; len: 15; v_gene: TRBV7-2; d_gene: NA; abundance: NA; CDR3nt: TGTGCCAGCAGCCTTCCGCTCAGTTCTGGAAACACCATATATTTT; CDR3aa: CASSLPLSSGNTIYF
j_gene: TRBJ2-2; len: 14; v_gene: TRBV6-5; d_gene: NA; abundance: NA; CDR3nt: TGTGCCAGCAGGCCATCCAGGGTCTCCGGGGAGCTGTTTTTT; CDR3aa: CASRPSRVSGELFF
j_gene: TRBJ2-1; len: 14; v_gene: TRBV7-9; d_gene: TRBD2; abundance: NA; CDR3nt: TGTGCCAGCAGCTCCCTGGGCGTTAGCGGGCTTCGGTTCTTC; CDR3aa: CASSSLGVSGLRFF
j_gene: TRBJ2-7; len: 13; v_gene: TRBV7-9; d_gene: NA; abundance: NA; CDR3nt: TGTGCCAGCAGCTTGAAGGTCCTCTACGAGCAGTACTTC; CDR3aa: CASSLKVLYEQYF
j_gene: TRBJ2-7; len: 19; v_gene: TRBV4-1; d_gene: TRBD2; abundance: NA; CDR3nt: TGCGCCAGCAGCCAAGACGAACGCTCCTCTAGCGGGCGACCCTACGAGCAGTACTTC; CDR3aa: CASSQDERSSSGRPYEQYF
j_gene: TRBJ2-7; len: 13; v_gene: TRBV11-3; d_gene: NA; abundance: NA; CDR3nt: TGTGCCAGCAGCTTCCTTAATGGCTACGAGCAGTACTTC; CDR3aa: CASSFLNGYEQYF
j_gene: TRBJ1-2; len: 14; v_gene: TRBV11-2; d_gene: NA; abundance: NA; CDR3nt: TGTGCCAGCGGAGTAAAGGGGGAAGGACGGGGCTACACCTTC; CDR3aa: CASGVKGEGRGYTF
j_gene: TRBJ1-6; len: 14; v_gene: TRBV9; d_gene: NA; abundance: NA; CDR3nt: TGTGCCAGCAGCGTAGGCAGTAATAATTCACCCCTCCACTTT; CDR3aa: CASSVGSNNSPLHF
j_gene: TRBJ2-7; len: 15; v_gene: TRBV5-4; d_gene: TRBD1; abundance: once; CDR3nt: TGTGCCAGCAGCTTGTTCGACAGGGATTCGAACGAGCAGTACTTC; CDR3aa: CASSLFDRDSNEQYF
j_gene: TRBJ1-2; len: 16; v_gene: TRBV30; d_gene: NA; abundance: few; CDR3nt: TGTGCCTGGAGCGCTAACGACCTTGGGGCCCGTTATGGCTACACCTTC; CDR3aa: CAWSANDLGARYGYTF
j_gene: TRBJ1-5; len: 13; v_gene: TRBV7-2; d_gene: NA; abundance: NA; CDR3nt: TGTGCCAGCAGCTTTGTGGACAATCAGCCCCAGCATTTT; CDR3aa: CASSFVDNQPQHF
j_gene: TRBJ2-2; len: 18; v_gene: TRBV20-1; d_gene: TRBD2; abundance: NA; CDR3nt: TGCAGTGCTAGTGGGGCCCTAGCGGGAGGGCCGATCACCGGGGAGCTGTTTTTT; CDR3aa: CSASGALAGGPITGELFF
j_gene: TRBJ2-3; len: 14; v_gene: TRBV5-4; d_gene: NA; abundance: NA; CDR3nt: TGTGCCAGCAGCTCACCCGGGGGAGACGATACGCAGTATTTT; CDR3aa: CASSSPGGDDTQYF
j_gene: TRBJ2-5; len: 14; v_gene: TRBV28; d_gene: NA; abundance: NA; CDR3nt: TGTGCCAGCAGTCCCAGGGGGGGAGGCGAGACCCAGTACTTC; CDR3aa: CASSPRGGGETQYF
j_gene: TRBJ2-2; len: 16; v_gene: TRBV2; d_gene: NA; abundance: NA; CDR3nt: TGTGCCAGCAGCGCTGACTGGTCTTTTAACACCGGGGAGCTGTTTTTT; CDR3aa: CASSADWSFNTGELFF
j_gene: TRBJ1-1; len: 15; v_gene: TRBV5-1; d_gene: TRBD1; abundance: NA; CDR3nt: TGCGCCAGCAGCTCGACAGGGGGCCTAAACACTGAAGCTTTCTTT; CDR3aa: CASSSTGGLNTEAFF
j_gene: TRBJ1-2; len: 11; v_gene: TRBV2; d_gene: NA; abundance: NA; CDR3nt: TGTGCCAGCAGTACGGGGGGTGGCTACACCTTC; CDR3aa: CASSTGGGYTF
j_gene: TRBJ1-6; len: 12; v_gene: TRBV6-6; d_gene: NA; abundance: NA; CDR3nt: TGTGCCAGCAGTTCACCTGGGGAGGCCCTCCACTTT; CDR3aa: CASSSPGEALHF
j_gene: TRBJ1-6; len: 17; v_gene: TRBV19; d_gene: NA; abundance: NA; CDR3nt: TGTGCCAGTAGTCCCCCTACGTGGACCGGCTATAATTCACCCCTCCACTTT; CDR3aa: CASSPPTWTGYNSPLHF
j_gene: TRBJ2-7; len: 14; v_gene: TRBV6-5; d_gene: NA; abundance: NA; CDR3nt: TGTGCCAGCACAAGTTACAGAGTAACCTACGAGCAGTACTTC; CDR3aa: CASTSYRVTYEQYF
j_gene: TRBJ1-1; len: 14; v_gene: TRBV6-5; d_gene: TRBD1; abundance: once; CDR3nt: TGTGCCAGCAGTCGGGGGACAGGGGGGGAGCGAGCTTTCTTT; CDR3aa: CASSRGTGGERAFF
j_gene: TRBJ2-1; len: 14; v_gene: TRBV28; d_gene: NA; abundance: NA; CDR3nt: TGTGCCAGCAGTCCCGGGGGTACAGGAGGTGAGCAGTTCTTC; CDR3aa: CASSPGGTGGEQFF
j_gene: TRBJ2-7; len: 15; v_gene: TRBV27; d_gene: NA; abundance: NA; CDR3nt: TGTGCCAGCAGCCCATGGACAGCTATCTCCTACGAGCAGTACTTC; CDR3aa: CASSPWTAISYEQYF
j_gene: TRBJ2-1; len: 13; v_gene: TRBV7-5; d_gene: NA; abundance: NA; CDR3nt: TGTGCCAGAAGCTCGGGGACTAGCAATGAGCAGTTCTTC; CDR3aa: CARSSGTSNEQFF
j_gene: TRBJ2-7; len: 14; v_gene: TRBV6-5; d_gene: NA; abundance: NA; CDR3nt: TGTGCCAGCAGACCGGCGGGCAGGGGCTACGAGCAGTACTTC; CDR3aa: CASRPAGRGYEQYF
j_gene: TRBJ2-3; len: 17; v_gene: TRBV18; d_gene: TRBD2; abundance: NA; CDR3nt: TGTGCCAGCTCACCACCAGACCTAGCGGGAGGTACAGATACGCAGTATTTT; CDR3aa: CASSPPDLAGGTDTQYF
j_gene: TRBJ2-7; len: 17; v_gene: TRBV28; d_gene: TRBD2; abundance: once; CDR3nt: TGTGCCAGCAGCCCCCCCCGTCGGACTAGCGGGCAAAACGAGCAGTACTTC; CDR3aa: CASSPPRRTSGQNEQYF
j_gene: TRBJ2-7; len: 13; v_gene: TRBV7-9; d_gene: NA; abundance: NA; CDR3nt: TGTGCCAGCAGCTCCTCTATGTCCTACGAGCAGTACTTC; CDR3aa: CASSSSMSYEQYF